Listed here are 3 T cell receptor delta chains from one sample, sequenced in a study of gamma-delta T cells after stem cell transplantation. TCRdb re-processed the RT-PCR reads using CATT. The sample table sets out around 11 delta-chain clones. The sequencing input was gamma-delta T cells. The origin of the receptors is a human donor. It is not recorded whose cells these are; they may come from a transplant donor. This table probably holds off-target reads from a library built for another chain.

This clone was seen a handful of times. The rearrangement uses TRDV2 and TRDJ1; tentatively, D is TRDD2 or TRDD3 (7 bases each). Trimming cost V 2 bases and J 2 bases, with 23 bases left between them. The germline gives CDR1 GEAIGNYY, CDR2 EKD. This CDR3 comprises 18 residues. The CDR3 DNA is TGTGCCTGTGACATGATTCCTACCGCTACTGGGGATACCGATAAACTCATCTTT. Protein sequence: CACDMIPTATGDTDKLIF.

This clone was found once. The rearrangement links TRDV2 to TRDJ1; 8 bases match TRDD3. The J gene comes from matching the DNA to germline here; TCRdb lacks it. CDR3 length: 19 residues. The ends lost 0 bases at V and 1 base at J; junction bases unmatched: 15. Germline loops: CDR1 GEAIGNYY, CDR2 EKD. In nucleotides, the CDR3 is TGTGCCTGTGACACCGTGTCTACTGGGGGCCGCCGCGTCACCGATAAACTCATCTTT. Protein sequence: CACDTVSTGGRRVTDKLIF.

The gene calls are TRDV2 and TRDJ1, with TRDD3 identical over 12 bases. V shed 2 bases, J shed 0 bases, and the junction held 12 bases outside the gene matches. The length of the CDR3 is 19 residues. CDR1 is GEAIGNYY, CDR2 EKD, per germline. The CDR3 DNA reads TGTGCCTGTGACAGACTGGGGGATACCGGGGCGAATTACACCGATAAACTCATCTTT. Its translation is CACDRLGDTGANYTDKLIF.